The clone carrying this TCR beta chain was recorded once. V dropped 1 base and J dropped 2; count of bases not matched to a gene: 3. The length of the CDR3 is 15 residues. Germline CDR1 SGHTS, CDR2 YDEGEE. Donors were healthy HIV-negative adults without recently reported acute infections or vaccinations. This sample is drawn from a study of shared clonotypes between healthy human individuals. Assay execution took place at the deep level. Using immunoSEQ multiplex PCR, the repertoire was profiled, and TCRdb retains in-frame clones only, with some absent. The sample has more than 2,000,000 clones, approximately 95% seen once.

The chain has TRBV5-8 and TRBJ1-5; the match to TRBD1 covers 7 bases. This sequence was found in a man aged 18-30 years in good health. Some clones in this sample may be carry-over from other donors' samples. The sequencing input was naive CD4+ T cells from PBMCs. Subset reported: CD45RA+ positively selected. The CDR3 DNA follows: TGTGCCAGCAGCTTGTACAGGGGAGGCAATCAGCCCCAGCATTTT. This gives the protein CASSLYRGGNQPQHF.